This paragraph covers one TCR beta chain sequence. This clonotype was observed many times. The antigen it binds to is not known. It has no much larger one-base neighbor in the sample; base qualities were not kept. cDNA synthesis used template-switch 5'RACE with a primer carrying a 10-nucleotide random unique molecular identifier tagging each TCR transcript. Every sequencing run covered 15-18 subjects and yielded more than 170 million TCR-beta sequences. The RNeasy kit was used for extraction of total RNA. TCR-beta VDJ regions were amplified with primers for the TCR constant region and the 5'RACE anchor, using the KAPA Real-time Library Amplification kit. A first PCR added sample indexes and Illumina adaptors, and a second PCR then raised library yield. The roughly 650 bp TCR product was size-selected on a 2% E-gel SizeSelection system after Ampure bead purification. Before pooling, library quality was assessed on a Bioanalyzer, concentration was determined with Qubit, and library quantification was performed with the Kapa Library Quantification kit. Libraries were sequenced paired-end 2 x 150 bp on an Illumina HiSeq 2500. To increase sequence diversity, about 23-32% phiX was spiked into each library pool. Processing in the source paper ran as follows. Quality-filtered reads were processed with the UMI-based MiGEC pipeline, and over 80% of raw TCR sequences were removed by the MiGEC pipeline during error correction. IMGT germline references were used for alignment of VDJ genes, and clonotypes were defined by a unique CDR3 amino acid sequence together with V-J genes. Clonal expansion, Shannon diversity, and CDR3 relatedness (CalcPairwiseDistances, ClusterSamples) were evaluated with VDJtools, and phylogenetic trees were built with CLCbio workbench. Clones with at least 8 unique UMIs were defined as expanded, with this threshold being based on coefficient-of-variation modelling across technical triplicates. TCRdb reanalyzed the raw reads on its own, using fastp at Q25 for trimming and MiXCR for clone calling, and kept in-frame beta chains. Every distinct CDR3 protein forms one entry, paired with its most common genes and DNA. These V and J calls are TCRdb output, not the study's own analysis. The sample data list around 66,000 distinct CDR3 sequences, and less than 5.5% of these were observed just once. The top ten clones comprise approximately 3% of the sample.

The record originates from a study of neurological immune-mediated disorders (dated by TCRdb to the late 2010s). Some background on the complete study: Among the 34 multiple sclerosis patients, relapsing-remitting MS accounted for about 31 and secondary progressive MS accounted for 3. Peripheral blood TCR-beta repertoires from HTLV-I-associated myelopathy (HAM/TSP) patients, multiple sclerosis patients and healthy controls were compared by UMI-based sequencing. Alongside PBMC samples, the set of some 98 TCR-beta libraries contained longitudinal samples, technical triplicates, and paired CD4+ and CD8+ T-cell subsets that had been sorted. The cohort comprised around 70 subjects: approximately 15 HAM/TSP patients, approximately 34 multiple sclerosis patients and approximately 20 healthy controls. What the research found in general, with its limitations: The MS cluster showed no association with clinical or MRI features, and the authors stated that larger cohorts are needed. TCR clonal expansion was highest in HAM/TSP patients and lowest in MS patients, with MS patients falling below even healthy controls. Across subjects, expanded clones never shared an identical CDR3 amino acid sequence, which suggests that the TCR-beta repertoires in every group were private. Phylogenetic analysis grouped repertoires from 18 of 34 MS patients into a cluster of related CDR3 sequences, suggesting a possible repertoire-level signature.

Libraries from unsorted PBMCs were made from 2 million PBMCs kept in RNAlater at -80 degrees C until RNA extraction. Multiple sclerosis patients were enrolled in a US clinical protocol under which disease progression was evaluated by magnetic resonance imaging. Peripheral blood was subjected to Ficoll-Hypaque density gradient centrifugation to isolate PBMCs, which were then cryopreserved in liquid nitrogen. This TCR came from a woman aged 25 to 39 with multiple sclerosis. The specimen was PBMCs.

The CDR3 amino acid sequence is: CASNLLPGQGTGELFF. The nucleotide sequence is given as TGTGCCAGCAACCTACTACCGGGACAGGGGACCGGGGAGCTGTTTTTT. The chain is assembled from TRBV28 and TRBJ2-2, with 10 central nucleotides matching TRBD1. Spanning cysteine to phenylalanine, the CDR3 consists of 16 amino acids. Solely the CDR3 DNA is kept, with 48 bases framed from the first base. V is pruned by 7 bases and J by 5 bases, leaving 10 bases of the junction without a gene match. CDR1 MDHEN and CDR2 SYDVKM are derived from the germline V gene.